A single sample is the source of the 2 T cell receptor beta chains below, sequenced in a study of control samples from healthy donors and cancer patients. Using immunoSEQ multiplex PCR, the repertoire was profiled, and TCRdb retains in-frame clones only, with some absent. The table has nearly 200,000 clones, roughly nine tenths seen once; the top ten hold approximately 2%. Sequenced: blood. The source of these receptors is a man aged 30 to 45 in good health.

The rearrangement joins TRBV14 to TRBJ1-3; tentatively, D is TRBD1 (5 bases). Germline CDR1 is SGHDN and CDR2 is FVKESK. The CDR3 contains 17 residues. V lost 0 bases to trimming and J lost 0 bases, with 12 bases between them. The CDR3 bases are TGTGCCAGCAGCCAAGATCTGGGACGGACCTCTGGAAACACCATATATTTT. It translates to CASSQDLGRTSGNTIYF.

This clone was found once. V is TRBV7-9 and J is TRBJ2-3, with D perhaps TRBD1 or TRBD2 (5 bases each). With 1 base removed from V and 3 bases from J, the gap between germline ends came to 14 bases. Germline V lookup: CDR1 SEHNR, CDR2 FQNEAQ (reference sequence). The CDR3 is 16 amino acids. This CDR3 is CASSLGEGQGTDTQYF. CDR3 DNA: TGTGCCAGCAGCTTAGGTGAGGGGCAGGGAACAGATACGCAGTATTTT.